Given below is one T cell receptor (beta chain) in context. Its matching antigen is unknown. CDR3 length: 15 amino acids. CDR1 is SGHRS, CDR2 YFSETQ, per germline. V was pared by 2 bases and J by 1 base, with 12 bases between. From the 5' RACE reads, TCRdb called clonotypes with MiXCR, one entry per CDR3 protein. The sample holds some 150,000 distinct CDR3 sequences; under 45% are singletons and the top ten take around 15%. These data belong to a study of CD8 T cells in ankylosing spondylitis. The study's findings and limits: A motif of under ten highly homologous TCR beta variants was seen as apparently characteristic of ankylosing spondylitis blood. As for the disease-linked clones, they showed a CD8+ phenotype and occurred at relatively low frequencies in peripheral blood. Previously reported in reactive arthritis synovial fluid and blood were some of the motif variants.

This clonotype was sampled from a male donor with ankylosing spondylitis. The rearrangement joins TRBV5-1 to TRBJ1-1; no clear D. Sequencing used synovial fluid, either unsorted or a sorted T cell fraction (not recorded which). The CDR3 loop reads CASSFSADSNTEAFF. CDR3 in DNA: TGCGCCAGCAGCTTTAGTGCAGATTCGAACACTGAAGCTTTCTTT.